The next 5 T cell receptor beta chains were all read from a single sample in a study of cytomegalovirus exposure and HLA in healthy donors. PCR was performed using 60 Vbeta and 13 Jbeta primers. Assay used: immunoSEQ multiplex PCR; TCRdb lists only in-frame clones, some missing. The table includes about 140,000 clones, about 80% detected once. Sequencing input: PBMCs. The receptors stem from a woman between 40 and 50 years old in good health and CMV-seronegative.

The DNA for the CDR3 is TGCGCCAGCAGCCAGACAGGGGTTGGAACTGAAGCTTTCTTT. Encoded protein: CASSQTGVGTEAFF. V gene TRBV4-3 combines with J gene TRBJ1-1; TRBD1 matches at 8 bases. This CDR3 spans 14 amino acids. V lost 3 bases, J lost 5 bases, and 5 bases stayed unmatched. CDR1 and CDR2 from the germline V gene are LGHNA and YSLEER.

Comments on this clone: The sample has other DNA sequences that encode this CDR3 too. Here the CDR3 DNA reads TGTGCCAGCAGTCCCAGGGATACGCAGTATTTT. Its protein is CASSPRDTQYF. The chain carries TRBV28 and TRBJ2-3; no definite D call. The CDR3 covers 11 residues. The V gene's germline CDR1 is MDHEN and CDR2 SYDVKM. V lost 5 bases and J lost 6, with 6 bases in between.

As to this clone: The sample has other DNA sequences that encode this CDR3 too. The chain is built from TRBV5-4 and TRBJ2-7; 14 bases are a match to TRBD2. This CDR3 region has 15 residues. CDR1 SGHNT and CDR2 YYREEE come from the germline V gene (reference sequence). With 4 bases clipped from V and 3 bases from J, the junction kept 3 bases outside the gene matches. The CDR3 is CASSPGLAGVYEQYF. CDR3 in DNA: TGTGCCAGCAGCCCGGGACTAGCGGGGGTCTACGAGCAGTACTTC. Full variable domain (outside the CDR3, taken from reference TRBV5-4 and TRBJ2-7): ETGVTQSPTHLIKTRGQQVTLRCSSQSGHNTVSWYQQALGQGPQFIFQYYREEENGRGNFPPRFSGLQFPNYSSELNVNALELDDSALYLCASSPGLAGVYEQYFGPGTRLTVT.

The chain uses TRBV28 and TRBJ2-1, with TRBD2 matching 10 bases. V gave up 8 bases and J gave up 0 bases; unmatched junction bases: 7. Germline-derived CDR1 and CDR2 are MDHEN and SYDVKM. The CDR3 has 16 residues. CDR3 sequence reads: CASVSSSGSSYNEQFF. The CDR3 nucleotides are TGTGCCAGCGTCTCCTCTAGCGGGAGCTCCTACAATGAGCAGTTCTTC.

The chain recombines TRBV9 with TRBJ1-5; TRBD1 agrees at 7 bases. Trimming removed 0 bases from V and 5 bases from J; junction bases left unmatched: 14. CDR3 length: 18 amino acids. CDR1 and CDR2 from the germline V gene are SGDLS and YYNGEE. CDR3 in DNA: TGTGCCAGCAGCGTAGGGCCCTCCACAGGGGTGGTAGATCAGCCCCAGCATTTT. This encodes CASSVGPSTGVVDQPQHF. Filled out from reference TRBV9 and TRBJ1-5, the complete variable domain reads DSGVTQTPKHLITATGQRVTLRCSPRSGDLSVYWYQQSLDQGLQFLIQYYNGEERAKGNILERFSAQQFPDLHSELNLSSLELGDSALYFCASSVGPSTGVVDQPQHFGDGTRLSIL.